This is a list of T cell receptor beta chains from one sample in a study of T cells after yellow fever vaccination. One entry per CDR3 protein results from TCRdb running MiXCR on the 5' RACE reads. The table records about 430,000 distinct CDR3 sequences, 18% of them present only once. The specimen comprised PBMCs, sampled before the yellow fever booster vaccination. The receptors originated from a man aged 18 to 30 who received the YFV17D yellow fever vaccine. The CDR3 runs from the conserved cysteine through the conserved F or W. The D gene is left open where the match is weak.

len: 15; v_gene: TRBV5-1; d_gene: NA; j_gene: TRBJ1-1; CDR3aa: CASSGWEFMNTEAFF
len: 12; v_gene: TRBV20-1; d_gene: NA; j_gene: TRBJ2-7; CDR3aa: CSAGRLGYEQYF
len: 17; v_gene: TRBV6-1; d_gene: TRBD1; j_gene: TRBJ1-3; CDR3aa: CASSEERTGGYGNTIYF
len: 16; v_gene: TRBV4-1; d_gene: NA; j_gene: TRBJ2-5; CDR3aa: CASSQEWRDHQETQYF
len: 16; v_gene: TRBV10-3; d_gene: TRBD1; j_gene: TRBJ1-5; CDR3aa: CAISETDRGSNQPQHF
len: 17; v_gene: TRBV28; d_gene: NA; j_gene: TRBJ1-4; CDR3aa: CASSPSPRQDPNEKLFF
len: 13; v_gene: TRBV6-6; d_gene: NA; j_gene: TRBJ2-1; CDR3aa: CASTIIGYNEQFF
len: 14; v_gene: TRBV4-1; d_gene: TRBD1; j_gene: TRBJ2-1; CDR3aa: CASSQGDRGNEQFF
len: 13; v_gene: TRBV6-5; d_gene: TRBD2; j_gene: TRBJ2-1; CDR3aa: CVSKTSGYNEQFF
len: 15; v_gene: TRBV6-5; d_gene: NA; j_gene: TRBJ2-7; CDR3aa: CASSPSPGGWYEQYF
len: 16; v_gene: TRBV24-1; d_gene: NA; j_gene: TRBJ2-3; CDR3aa: CATSDAQGMGTDTQYF
len: 13; v_gene: TRBV29-1; d_gene: NA; j_gene: TRBJ1-3; CDR3aa: CSVGASSGNTIYF
len: 18; v_gene: TRBV14; d_gene: NA; j_gene: TRBJ2-1; CDR3aa: CASSQETASLSSYNEQFF
len: 15; v_gene: TRBV7-8; d_gene: NA; j_gene: TRBJ2-3; CDR3aa: CASSLARLGRDTQYF
len: 14; v_gene: TRBV9; d_gene: NA; j_gene: TRBJ2-7; CDR3aa: CASSVGDTNYEQYF
len: 15; v_gene: TRBV30; d_gene: NA; j_gene: TRBJ1-2; CDR3aa: CAWSDRAQGRHGYTF
len: 16; v_gene: TRBV12-3/TRBV12-4; d_gene: TRBD1; j_gene: TRBJ1-6; CDR3aa: CASSSRQGGYNSPLHF
len: 16; v_gene: TRBV24-1; d_gene: TRBD2; j_gene: TRBJ2-3; CDR3aa: CATSDASGGAGDTQYF
len: 13; v_gene: TRBV29-1; d_gene: TRBD2; j_gene: TRBJ2-1; CDR3aa: CSVDSAGGSGQFF
len: 11; v_gene: TRBV2; d_gene: NA; j_gene: TRBJ2-7; CDR3aa: CASRPSYEQYF
len: 13; v_gene: TRBV12-3/TRBV12-4; d_gene: NA; j_gene: TRBJ2-1; CDR3aa: CASSFGQGYEQFF
len: 17; v_gene: TRBV4-1; d_gene: TRBD2; j_gene: TRBJ2-3; CDR3aa: CASSENPGLAGGDTQYF